Below are 21 T cell receptor beta chains sequenced from a single sample in a study of blood T cell repertoires in COVID-19. Sequencing used immunoSEQ multiplex PCR; TCRdb keeps in-frame clones, though not all of them. The sample lists approximately 130,000 clones, 84% seen once, with more than 10% in the top ten. Material: peripheral blood. The origin of the receptors is a human donor in a cohort sampled during active COVID-19.

With respect to this clone: At the DNA level, this CDR3 is encoded by other sequences in the same sample as well. The chain links TRBV19 to TRBJ2-2, with TRBD1 as a possible D gene (6 bases). The ends were cut back, 3 bases at V and 0 bases at J, with 11 bases in the middle. Per the germline V gene, CDR1 is LNHDA and CDR2 is SQIVND (reference sequence). The CDR3 consists of 16 residues. The CDR3 region is CASSIAGTSNTGELFF. In DNA form, the CDR3 reads TGTGCCAGTAGTATCGCCGGGACATCGAACACCGGGGAGCTGTTTTTT.

About this clone itself: Other DNA sequences in this specimen translate into the identical CDR3. The V call is TRBV5-1, the J call TRBJ2-3; D might be TRBD2 (5 bases). Trimming left V 2 bases short and J 0 bases short, with 10 bases between. CDR1 and CDR2 from the germline V gene are SGHRS and YFSETQ. The CDR3 consists of 15 residues. For the CDR3, the DNA is TGCGCCAGCAGCTTTTCAGGAGGTAGCACAGATACGCAGTATTTT. Its translation is CASSFSGGSTDTQYF.

The J gene is TRBJ2-3, the V gene TRBV19; no definite D call. Germline V gene sequence: CDR1 LNHDA, CDR2 SQIVND (reference sequence). This CDR3 region has 13 residues. The ends were cut back, 4 bases at V and 0 bases at J, with 5 bases in the middle. CDR3 amino acids: CASSTTSTDTQYF. For the CDR3, the DNA is TGTGCCAGTAGTACCACTAGCACAGATACGCAGTATTTT.

The rearrangement links TRBV19 to TRBJ1-4, with 9 bases matching TRBD1. Germline loops: CDR1 LNHDA, CDR2 SQIVND (reference sequence). This CDR3 has 14 residues. The V and J ends lost 5 bases and 8 bases, in that order; junction bases with no gene match: 6. CDR3 residues: CASSSTGGVEKLFF. CDR3 DNA: TGTGCCAGTAGTTCTACAGGGGGCGTGGAAAAACTGTTTTTT.

The rearrangement uses TRBV6-5 and TRBJ1-3; 7 bases fit TRBD1. Germline V gene sequence: CDR1 MNHEY, CDR2 SVGAGI. With 8 bases clipped from V and 3 bases from J, the junction kept 7 bases outside the gene matches. The CDR3 extends over 14 amino acids. The CDR3 DNA is TGTGCCAGCGAGTTAGGGGGCCTTGGAAACACCATATATTTT. Translation gives CASELGGLGNTIYF.

This clone was seen a single time. The chain joins TRBV2 to TRBJ2-3; 8 bases line up with TRBD2. CDR1 and CDR2 from the germline V gene are SNHLY and FYNNEI. CDR3 length equals 18 residues. J was trimmed by 2 bases and V by 0 bases; bases with no gene match: 10. CDR3 sequence (DNA): TGTGCCAGCAGTGAAGCGCTTCTCTTACTAGCGGACACAGATACGCAGTATTTT. This codes for CASSEALLLLADTDTQYF.

The chain joins TRBV4-1 to TRBJ2-1; 9 nucleotides align to TRBD2. This CDR3 region has 17 residues. The V segment lost 0 bases and the J segment 5 bases; nucleotides outside the gene matches: 8. Looked up from germline, CDR1 is MGHRA and CDR2 is YSYEKL. This CDR3 reads CASSQDPAGGVHNEQFF. The DNA of the CDR3 is TGCGCCAGCAGCCAAGATCCTGCGGGGGGGGTTCACAATGAGCAGTTCTTC.

This clone was seen only once. The chain combines TRBV11-1 with TRBJ1-1; TRBD1 agrees at 7 bases. The CDR3 length is 16 residues. V gave up 5 bases and J gave up 3 bases; unmatched junction bases: 12. Germline V CDR1 and CDR2: SGHAT, FQDESV (reference sequence). CDR3 sequence reads: CASSRRQGGADTEAFF. The DNA of the CDR3 is TGTGCCAGCAGCCGCCGCCAGGGGGGAGCCGACACTGAAGCTTTCTTT.

The genes are TRBV27 and TRBJ2-3, with D possibly being TRBD1 (5 bases). Germline V gene data show CDR1 as MNHEY and CDR2 as SMNVEV (reference sequence). This CDR3 has 16 residues. V dropped 4 bases and J dropped 2 bases, with 16 bases sitting between them. The CDR3 loop is CASSSSTGFVTDTQYF. The CDR3 DNA sequence: TGTGCCAGCAGTTCATCTACAGGTTTTGTCACAGATACGCAGTATTTT.

CDR3 region: CASSFSDEQFF. The CDR3 region has the DNA TGTGCCAGCAGTTTTAGTGATGAGCAGTTCTTC. The gene calls are TRBV6-5 and TRBJ2-1, with D unclear. Germline V CDR1 and CDR2: MNHEY, SVGAGI. This CDR3 is 11 amino acids long. Between the trimmed V and J ends, which lost 4 bases and 8 bases, there was a span of 6 bases.

This sequence joins TRBV5-4 and TRBJ2-7; TRBD2 matches 9 bases. CDR3 size: 14 residues. The germline V gene has CDR1 SGHNT and CDR2 YYREEE (reference sequence). Unmatched junction bases numbered 5, after V lost 4 bases and J lost 3 bases. DNA for the CDR3: TGTGCCAGCAGCCTCGCTAGCGGGGACTACGAGCAGTACTTC. Protein sequence: CASSLASGDYEQYF.

V usage is TRBV27 and J usage is TRBJ1-2; TRBD1 matches at 11 bases. Germline CDR1 reads MNHEY; CDR2 reads SMNVEV (reference sequence). The trim removed 6 bases at V and 6 bases at J, leaving 9 bases unmatched. This CDR3 region has 15 residues. The CDR3 region is CASSFGQGASDGYTF. CDR3 in DNA: TGTGCCAGCAGCTTCGGACAGGGGGCTTCCGATGGCTACACCTTC.

Note on this clone: Compared with germline, one end of the junction differs, possibly owing to a read error. This chain connects TRBV3-1 (or the pseudogene TRBV3-2) to TRBJ2-5, with D possibly TRBD2 on 6 matching bases. Germline V lookup: CDR1 LGHDT, CDR2 YNNKEL (reference sequence). There are 13 residues in the CDR3. The CDR3 here is CASNQPGLETQYF. For the CDR3, the DNA is TGTGCCAGCAACCAACCGGGACTAGAGACCCAGTACTTC.

The chain combines TRBV3-1 (or the pseudogene TRBV3-2) with TRBJ2-1; perhaps TRBD2 as D (5 bases). The CDR3 contains 16 residues. In germline, CDR1 is LGHDT, CDR2 YNNKEL (reference sequence). Between the trimmed V and J ends, which lost 0 bases and 0 bases, there was a span of 9 bases. DNA for the CDR3: TGTGCCAGCAGCCAAGATCGAGCGGTCTCCTACAATGAGCAGTTCTTC. Translated, it gives CASSQDRAVSYNEQFF.

This clone was counted a few times. This chain uses TRBV7-8 with TRBJ2-7; 8 nucleotides line up with TRBD2. CDR1 and CDR2 (germline): SGHVS, FQNEAQ. This CDR3 has 14 amino acids. V was pared by 3 bases and J by 6 bases, with 7 bases of the junction left unmatched. The chain's CDR3 is CASSFHTSGSEQYF. CDR3 bases: TGTGCCAGCAGCTTCCACACCAGCGGGAGCGAGCAGTACTTC.

The sample holds one count of this clone. V usage is TRBV24-1 and J usage is TRBJ2-3; TRBD2 is a possible D gene (5 bases). Germline assignment: CDR1 KGHDR and CDR2 SFDVKD. The CDR3 is 15 amino acids. The V end lost 3 bases, the J end lost 2 bases, and 11 bases lay between the germline ends. CDR3 amino acids: CATSDPGLPTDTQYF. CDR3 sequence (DNA): TGTGCCACCAGTGATCCTGGACTTCCCACAGATACGCAGTATTTT.

V usage is TRBV3-1 (or the pseudogene TRBV3-2) and J usage is TRBJ1-6, with D possibly matching TRBD1 (6 bases). There are 16 residues in the CDR3. The germline V gene has CDR1 LGHDT and CDR2 YNNKEL (reference sequence). V dropped 4 bases and J dropped 9 bases, with 19 bases sitting between them. The chain's CDR3 is CASSPSDRRYGSPLHF. The CDR3 DNA is TGTGCCAGCAGCCCCTCAGACAGGCGGTACGGTTCACCCCTCCACTTT.

V usage is TRBV5-3 and J usage is TRBJ2-7, with TRBD1 matching 9 bases. TRBV5-3 is treated as an ORF (open reading frame) with a function not yet certain. The CDR3 is 15 residues long. J gave up 5 bases and V 4 bases, and 10 bases lay outside the gene matches. Here the CDR3 DNA reads TGTGCCAGAAGCCCACCCGGGACAGGGTGGGACGAGCAGTACTTC. Amino acids: CARSPPGTGWDEQYF.

The rearrangement joins TRBV5-6 to TRBJ2-2; 10 bases match TRBD2. The J segment lost 7 bases and the V segment lost 5 bases, leaving 5 bases of the junction unmatched. Germline V gives CDR1 SGHDT, CDR2 YYEEEE. CDR3 size: 14 residues. The CDR3 coding sequence is TGTGCCAGCAGAAAGCGGGGGGGCGTCGGGGAGCTGTTTTTT. Translating it yields CASRKRGGVGELFF.

The J gene is TRBJ2-7, the V gene TRBV5-4; D is perhaps TRBD2 (6 bases). The CDR3 consists of 14 residues. V shed 3 bases and J shed 6 bases, with 16 bases lying between them. Germline assignment: CDR1 SGHNT and CDR2 YYREEE (reference sequence). The chain's CDR3 is CASSYPGVGGEQYF. CDR3 DNA sequence: TGTGCCAGCAGCTACCCGGGGGTGGGCGGCGAGCAGTACTTC.

Here the CDR3 reads CASSQALLAGGITDTQYF. The CDR3 DNA is TGTGCCAGCAGCCAGGCCCTCCTAGCGGGGGGGATCACAGATACGCAGTATTTT. This chain joins TRBV11-2 and TRBJ2-3; TRBD2 matches 12 bases. Germline V gene data show CDR1 as SGHAT and CDR2 as FQNNGV. V shed 5 bases, J shed 2 bases, and the junction held 11 bases outside the gene matches. The CDR3 sequence is 18 residues long.